This T cell receptor beta chain originates from a study of blood T cell repertoires in COVID-19. Overall study: Donors in the United States, Italy and Spain gave samples during acute or convalescent COVID-19. Nucleic acid was either cDNA or gDNA, and it came from T cells, B-cell-depleted T cells, or PBMCs.

In the original analysis: Quantification of nucleated cells was approximated via reference gene primer amplification. Profiled with immunoSEQ multiplex PCR; TCRdb holds only in-frame clones, not every one. The V and J calls and clone size were taken over from that table, and D and trimming were inferred from the DNA. Among under 150,000 clones listed, approximately 85% were seen once. Those enrolled in Seattle joined during active infection and were followed longitudinally afterward. The receptor was derived from a woman aged 60-75 years with COVID-19, enrolled during active disease. The source material was peripheral blood.

The CDR3 nucleotides read TGTGCCAGCAGCTTAGGGACAGGGGCTAGAGAGCAGTACTTC. Amino acids: CASSLGTGAREQYF. The chain has TRBV11-2 and TRBJ2-7; 9 bases match TRBD1. The J segment lost 7 bases and the V segment lost 1 base, leaving 5 bases of the junction unmatched. The CDR3 is 14 residues long. Germline-derived CDR1 and CDR2 are SGHAT and FQNNGV.